The sequence of this T cell receptor (beta chain) was determined in a study of cytomegalovirus exposure and HLA in healthy donors. As concerns this clone: Its antigen is not known.

Findings and limits, study-wide: Productive status was seen about 87% or about 30% of the time for most TCR beta V segments in an earlier analysis.

The study ran its PCR with 60 Vbeta and 13 Jbeta primers. Clones were read by immunoSEQ multiplex PCR, and TCRdb kept only the in-frame ones, dropping some. The data hold about 160,000 clones, with roughly three quarters observed a single time. The TCR originated in a man aged 60-69 years in good health and CMV-seronegative. Source material: PBMCs.

The CDR3 DNA sequence: TGCAGCGTTGACACGATAGCGGGGGAATCCTACAATGAGCAGTTCTTC. Its protein product is CSVDTIAGESYNEQFF. The chain is built from TRBV29-1 and TRBJ2-1; the match to TRBD2 covers 9 bases. The CDR3 spans 16 residues. J gave up 1 base and V 3 bases, and 7 bases lay outside the gene matches. The germline V gene encodes CDR1 SQVTM and CDR2 ANQGSEA.